The rows below give T cell receptor beta chains drawn from one sample of a study of OX40 agonist ivuxolimab in advanced cancers. Assay: immunoSEQ multiplex PCR; the TCRdb copy retains only in-frame clones and omits some. Here the sample spans about 81,000 clones, 70% to 90% being singletons. Specimen: CD4+ or CD8+ T cells sorted from blood, collected in a trial of the OX40 agonist ivuxolimab. Receptor source: an adult with an advanced solid tumor such as melanoma, head and neck, liver or kidney cancer. The CDR3 runs from the conserved cysteine through the conserved F or W. Each record gives: J gene, V gene, D gene, clone size, CDR3 protein, CDR3 DNA. A D gene is named only where the DNA matches it firmly. A clone size is listed for some rows: how often the clone was seen (once, few, many), or a class if it is expanded.

TRBJ2-2,TRBV5-4,-,-,CASSFMDRSNTGELFF,TGTGCCAGCAGCTTTATGGACAGATCGAACACCGGGGAGCTGTTTTTT
TRBJ1-6,TRBV9,TRBD1,-,CASSAGTAYNSPLHF,TGTGCCAGCAGCGCGGGGACAGCTTATAATTCACCCCTCCACTTT
TRBJ2-3,TRBV11-3,-,-,CASSRSGGNTQYF,TGTGCCAGCAGCCGCTCCGGTGGTAATACGCAGTATTTT
TRBJ2-5,TRBV7-9,TRBD2,-,CASSPPGGYQETQYF,TGTGCCAGCAGCCCCCCGGGAGGGTACCAAGAGACCCAGTACTTC
TRBJ1-3,TRBV5-1,-,-,CASSPGGTQHSGNTIYF,TGCGCCAGCAGCCCCGGGGGAACACAGCATTCTGGAAACACCATATATTTT
TRBJ2-1,TRBV5-6,-,-,CASRYRAANEQFF,TGTGCCAGCAGGTACAGGGCAGCCAATGAGCAGTTCTTC
TRBJ2-5,TRBV4-3,-,once,CASSQDRGWQETQYF,TGCGCCAGCAGCCAAGACAGGGGTTGGCAAGAGACCCAGTACTTC
TRBJ1-1,TRBV2,TRBD1,-,CASITQGGNTEAFF,TGTGCCAGCATCACACAGGGGGGGAACACTGAAGCTTTCTTT
TRBJ2-5,TRBV12-5,-,-,CASGLTARLGPQYF,TGTGCTAGTGGTTTGACGGCCCGCCTGGGGCCCCAGTACTTC
TRBJ2-7,TRBV19,TRBD1,-,CASSSHPRQGHEQYF,TGTGCCAGTAGTTCCCATCCCCGACAGGGCCACGAGCAGTACTTC
TRBJ1-2,TRBV2,-,-,CASSERSYGYTF,TGTGCCAGCAGTGAGCGGAGCTATGGCTACACCTTC
TRBJ2-5,TRBV5-4,-,-,CASAKGTEETQYF,TGTGCCAGCGCTAAGGGGACGGAGGAGACCCAGTACTTC
TRBJ1-2,TRBV5-1,-,-,CASSFGGTGFDYGYTF,TGCGCCAGCAGCTTTGGGGGAACAGGGTTCGACTATGGCTACACCTTC
TRBJ2-7,TRBV5-1,TRBD1,-,CASTHDSTGSYEQYF,TGCGCCAGCACCCATGACTCGACAGGGTCCTACGAGCAGTACTTC
TRBJ2-2,TRBV7-2,-,-,CASSLGLLYTGELFF,TGTGCCAGCAGCCTCGGACTGCTGTACACCGGGGAGCTGTTTTTT
TRBJ1-2,TRBV18,-,-,CASSPQGSPYGYTF,TGTGCCAGCTCACCACAAGGCAGCCCCTATGGCTACACCTTC
TRBJ2-3,TRBV7-8,TRBD2,-,CASSPFAGGGSDTQYF,TGTGCCAGCAGCCCGTTCGCGGGGGGGGGCTCAGATACGCAGTATTTT
TRBJ2-7,TRBV5-4,-,-,CASSGRRESEQYF,TGTGCCAGCAGCGGCAGACGGGAGAGCGAGCAGTACTTC
TRBJ2-7,TRBV6-1,-,-,CATTPNGDYEQYF,TGTGCCACCACGCCCAACGGGGACTACGAGCAGTACTTC
TRBJ1-1,TRBV11-2,TRBD1,-,CASSFDRDTEAFF,TGTGCCAGCAGCTTTGACAGGGACACTGAAGCTTTCTTT
TRBJ1-2,TRBV5-1,-,-,CASSLGAHREDGYTF,TGCGCCAGCAGCTTGGGGGCCCACAGGGAAGATGGCTACACCTTC
TRBJ2-3,TRBV5-5,-,-,CASSLSPSGPTDTQYF,TGTGCCAGCAGCTTATCCCCGTCGGGCCCCACAGATACGCAGTATTTT
TRBJ1-5,TRBV5-5,-,-,CASSLGGRNQPQHF,TGTGCCAGCAGCTTGGGTGGGCGGAATCAGCCCCAGCATTTT
TRBJ1-3,TRBV9,-,-,CASSVTDSGNTIYF,TGTGCCAGCAGCGTAACAGACTCTGGAAACACCATATATTTT